This T cell receptor (beta chain) was obtained from a study of T cell repertoires in cytomegalovirus infection. Study as a whole: An indication of both CMV infection and matching HLA type came from public TCR beta signatures.

Overall study findings and caveats: Within the response measured ex vivo, HLA-C-restricted CMV-specific TCR beta clonotypes were dominant. The cumulative frequency of public TCR beta families distinguished individuals who carried CMV together with the relevant HLA.

TCRdb re-analysed the reads in MiXCR, keeping a single row per CDR3 protein. This sample carries some 200,000 distinct CDR3 sequences, about a tenth of them seen once, and the ten largest clones take about 5%. CDR1 and CDR2 from the germline V gene are MNHEY and SMNVEV (reference sequence). V lost 4 bases, J lost 1 base, and 14 bases lay in between. The CDR3 loop spans 15 amino acids. Of note for this clonotype: Its antigen is currently unknown.

V and J are TRBV27 and TRBJ2-7, with D perhaps matching TRBD2 (6 bases). The clonotype was recovered from a human donor in good health (CMV status not recorded). Some clones in this sample may be carry-over from other donors' samples. The specimen sequenced was PBMCs. The CDR3 coding sequence is TGTGCCAGCAGTTCAAAACCGGGACTGTCCTACGAGCAGTACTTC. It yields the protein CASSSKPGLSYEQYF.